This T cell receptor (beta chain) was profiled in a study of T cell responses to AZD1222 COVID-19 vaccine. General study points: At study baseline, merely more than 5 AZD1222 recipients were seropositive. Two AZD1222 administrations were followed by greater Spike-specific TCR breadth and depth.

About this clone itself: What it binds is not known.

CDR1 and CDR2 from the germline V gene are ENHRY and SYGVKD. The CDR3 runs to 13 residues. Deletions cut 6 bases from V and 3 bases from J, with 11 bases between. Measured with immunoSEQ multiplex PCR; TCRdb has only the in-frame clones, and not every one. The sample contains about 70,000 clones, roughly 84% of which appear only once. The TCR originated in an adult in good health. The sample in question was peripheral blood, obtained on day 0 of AZD1222 vaccination. The chain carries TRBV10-3 and TRBJ1-1; possibly TRBD1 for D (5 bases). The CDR3 loop is CAISLQEDTEAFF. DNA of the CDR3: TGTGCCATCAGCCTACAGGAAGACACTGAAGCTTTCTTT.